Listed below are T cell receptor beta chains from one sample, sequenced in a study of blood T cell repertoires in COVID-19. Assay used: immunoSEQ multiplex PCR; TCRdb lists only in-frame clones, some missing. The table records about 240,000 clones, roughly 76% of them present only once. The sequencing sample was made of peripheral blood. These receptors were obtained from a woman at least 80 years old with COVID-19, enrolled during active disease. Both conserved end residues are part of each CDR3. D genes are given only for firm matches. Clone size is given for some rows only: seen once, a few or many times, or a class if the clone is expanded.

J,V,D,size,CDR3,DNA
TRBJ1-1,TRBV7-3,TRBD1,-,CASSRTGGTEAFF,TGTGCCAGCAGTCGGACAGGGGGCACTGAAGCTTTCTTT
TRBJ1-5,TRBV5-6,-,-,CASSLAGKEYSNQPQHF,TGTGCCAGCAGCTTGGCAGGGAAAGAATATAGCAATCAGCCCCAGCATTTT
TRBJ1-5,TRBV28,TRBD1,few,CASSLGQFNQPQHF,TGTGCCAGCAGCCTGGGACAGTTCAATCAGCCCCAGCATTTT
TRBJ1-4,TRBV6-5,-,few,CASSYSYGVGEKLFF,TGTGCCAGCAGTTACTCGTACGGGGTGGGAGAAAAACTGTTTTTT
TRBJ2-1,TRBV2,-,once,CASRFERQPYNEQFF,TGTGCCAGCCGTTTCGAGAGGCAACCCTACAATGAGCAGTTCTTC
TRBJ2-1,TRBV5-1,TRBD2,-,CASSEREGYNEQFF,TGCGCCAGCAGCGAGAGGGAGGGGTACAATGAGCAGTTCTTC
TRBJ1-2,TRBV27,TRBD1,-,CASSTRQGNYGYTF,TGTGCCAGCAGTACCCGACAGGGAAACTATGGCTACACCTTC
TRBJ2-5,TRBV10-3,TRBD1,-,CAISPGTGGVETQYF,TGTGCCATCAGTCCCGGGACAGGGGGCGTCGAGACCCAGTACTTC
TRBJ2-5,TRBV19,-,few,CASSISQLVGETQYF,TGTGCCAGTAGTATATCACAGTTGGTTGGAGAGACCCAGTACTTC
TRBJ1-5,TRBV2,TRBD1,-,CASNQGGNQPQHF,TGTGCCAGCAACCAGGGGGGAAATCAGCCCCAGCATTTT
TRBJ2-2,TRBV11-2,-,-,CASSFGTSNTGELFF,TGTGCCAGCAGCTTCGGGACTTCGAACACCGGGGAGCTGTTTTTT
TRBJ2-3,TRBV11-3,TRBD2,-,CASSRLAGSTDTQYF,TGTGCCAGCAGTCGACTAGCGGGAAGCACAGATACGCAGTATTTT
TRBJ1-5,TRBV30,TRBD1,-,CAWSSGGVQSGQPQHF,TGTGCCTGGAGCTCAGGGGGTGTTCAATCAGGACAGCCCCAGCATTTT
TRBJ2-3,TRBV30,-,-,CAWSARTDTQYF,TGTGCCTGGAGCGCTAGAACAGATACGCAGTATTTT
TRBJ1-1,TRBV4-2,-,-,CASSQEGPVNTEAFF,TGTGCCAGCAGCCAGGAGGGGCCCGTGAACACTGAAGCTTTCTTT
TRBJ1-5,TRBV5-1,-,-,CASSPDRGDQPQHF,TGCGCCAGCAGCCCCGACCGGGGGGATCAGCCCCAGCATTTT
TRBJ1-4,TRBV3-1/TRBV3-2,TRBD1,once,CASSQKRIKGTGLEKLFF,TGTGCCAGCAGCCAAAAGCGAATTAAAGGGACAGGGTTGGAAAAACTGTTTTTT
TRBJ1-5,TRBV9,-,-,CASSAGGLIQPQHF,TGTGCCAGCAGCGCGGGAGGCCTTATTCAGCCCCAGCATTTT
TRBJ1-6,TRBV30,-,-,CAWSTSGINNSPLHF,TGTGCCTGGAGTACTTCAGGGATAAATAATTCACCCCTCCACTTT
TRBJ1-1,TRBV19,-,-,CASSRGQGLNTEAFF,TGTGCCAGTAGTAGGGGGCAGGGATTGAACACTGAAGCTTTCTTT
TRBJ1-1,TRBV6-1,-,-,CASSEQPGVGTEAFF,TGTGCCAGCAGTGAACAGCCGGGGGTGGGAACTGAAGCTTTCTTT
TRBJ1-1,TRBV12-3/TRBV12-4,-,few,CASSFRWNTEAFF,TGTGCCAGCAGTTTCCGGTGGAACACTGAAGCTTTCTTT
TRBJ1-5,TRBV19,-,-,CASRLTPGGSGQPQHF,TGTGCCAGTAGACTCACCCCGGGGGGGTCGGGTCAGCCCCAGCATTTT
TRBJ2-1,TRBV6-6,-,-,CASSYSSGAYNEQFF,TGTGCCAGCAGTTACTCTAGCGGAGCTTACAATGAGCAGTTCTTC
TRBJ1-4,TRBV6-5,TRBD1,-,CASSYFTGGRLFF,TGTGCCAGCAGTTACTTCACAGGGGGCAGACTGTTTTTT
TRBJ2-1,TRBV7-2,-,-,CASSPASTSSYNEQFF,TGTGCCAGCAGCCCCGCTAGCACGAGCTCCTACAATGAGCAGTTCTTC
TRBJ2-1,TRBV9,TRBD2,once,CASSVIPTGTSINEQFF,TGTGCCAGCAGCGTTATCCCGACCGGGACTAGCATCAATGAGCAGTTCTTC
TRBJ2-7,TRBV5-1,TRBD1,-,CASSVGQGGYEQYF,TGCGCCAGCAGCGTCGGACAGGGGGGCTACGAGCAGTACTTC
TRBJ1-1,TRBV5-1,TRBD1,-,CTSSPGQFGTEAFF,TGCACCAGCAGCCCGGGACAGTTCGGCACTGAAGCTTTCTTT
TRBJ1-1,TRBV28,TRBD1,-,CASSLLDTGGSEAFF,TGTGCCAGCAGTTTACTAGACACAGGGGGGTCTGAAGCTTTCTTT
TRBJ2-3,TRBV27,-,-,CATSGTHTDTQYF,TGTGCCACTTCAGGGACACACACAGATACGCAGTATTTT
TRBJ1-1,TRBV6-5,-,-,CASLIGQGRTEAFF,TGTGCCAGCCTCATTGGGCAGGGGCGGACTGAAGCTTTCTTT
TRBJ1-6,TRBV5-8,-,-,CASRYSTGPNSPLHF,TGTGCCAGCAGATATTCGACAGGACCCAATTCACCCCTCCACTTT
TRBJ1-5,TRBV7-3,TRBD1,-,CASSLRAGTGPCNQPQHF,TGTGCCAGCAGCTTAAGGGCGGGGACAGGGCCTTGCAATCAGCCCCAGCATTTT
TRBJ2-5,TRBV18,-,-,CASSPREETQYF,TGTGCCAGCTCACCACGCGAGGAGACCCAGTACTTC
TRBJ2-3,TRBV28,TRBD2,-,CASSSGLAGGYTQYF,TGTGCCAGCAGTTCAGGACTAGCGGGAGGTTATACGCAGTATTTT
TRBJ1-1,TRBV18,-,once,CASSRTRALNTEAFF,TGTGCCAGCTCTCGGACGAGGGCTTTGAACACTGAAGCTTTCTTT
TRBJ2-5,TRBV7-2,TRBD1,once,CASSLRGRPQETQYF,TGTGCCAGCAGCTTAAGGGGGCGCCCTCAAGAGACCCAGTACTTC
TRBJ1-6,TRBV27,-,-,CASSSGSTYNSPLHF,TGTGCCAGCAGCAGCGGCAGCACTTATAATTCACCCCTCCACTTT
TRBJ1-6,TRBV6-5,TRBD1,few,CASTRQGGSNSPLHF,TGTGCCAGCACCCGACAGGGTGGAAGTAATTCACCCCTCCACTTT
TRBJ1-6,TRBV18,-,-,CASSPVPGAYYNSPLHF,TGTGCCAGCTCACCAGTCCCAGGGGCCTACTATAATTCACCCCTCCACTTT
TRBJ2-6,TRBV7-3,-,-,CASSFQNSGANVLTF,TGTGCCAGCAGCTTTCAGAACTCTGGGGCCAACGTCCTGACTTTC
TRBJ2-1,TRBV27,TRBD2,-,CASSLSRKREGHNEQFF,TGTGCCAGCAGTTTATCGCGGAAGCGGGAGGGCCACAATGAGCAGTTCTTC
TRBJ2-5,TRBV5-1,TRBD2,-,CASSLPRTSGLQETQYF,TGCGCCAGCAGCTTGCCCCGGACTAGCGGATTGCAAGAGACCCAGTACTTC
TRBJ1-5,TRBV19,TRBD1,-,CASSIDSRGGNQPQHF,TGTGCCAGTAGTATAGATAGCAGGGGGGGCAATCAGCCCCAGCATTTT
TRBJ2-6,TRBV19,-,-,CASSPTSAGANVLTF,TGTGCCAGTAGCCCCACGTCGGCTGGGGCCAACGTCCTGACTTTC